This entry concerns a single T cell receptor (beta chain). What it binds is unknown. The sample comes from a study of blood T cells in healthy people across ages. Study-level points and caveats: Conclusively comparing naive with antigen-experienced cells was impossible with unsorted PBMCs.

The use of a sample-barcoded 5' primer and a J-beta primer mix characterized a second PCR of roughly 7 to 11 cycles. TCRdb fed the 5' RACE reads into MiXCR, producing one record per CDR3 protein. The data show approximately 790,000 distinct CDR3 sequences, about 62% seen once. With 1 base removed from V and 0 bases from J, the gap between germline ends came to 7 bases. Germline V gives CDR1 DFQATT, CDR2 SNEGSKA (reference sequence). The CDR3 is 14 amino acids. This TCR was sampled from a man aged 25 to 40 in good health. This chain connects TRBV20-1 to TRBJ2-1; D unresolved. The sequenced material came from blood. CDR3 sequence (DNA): TGCAGTGCTAGAGGCGTAAGCTCCTACAATGAGCAGTTCTTC. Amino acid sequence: CSARGVSSYNEQFF.